This is a list of T cell receptor beta chains from one sample in a study of cytomegalovirus exposure and HLA in healthy donors. Sequencing used immunoSEQ multiplex PCR; TCRdb keeps in-frame clones, though not all of them. Here the sample spans fewer than 110,000 clones, 65% to 80% being singletons. The source material was PBMCs. The receptors originated from a man aged 45 to 65 in good health and CMV-seronegative. The CDR3 runs from the conserved cysteine through the conserved F or W. Each record gives: CDR3 length, clone size, D gene, J gene, V gene, CDR3 protein, CDR3 DNA. The D gene is left open where the match is weak. Rows give clone size only sometimes, using once, few, many, or a class for an expanded clone.

length: 15
size: .
D: .
J: TRBJ1-5
V: TRBV5-1
CDR3: CASSSGPYSNQPQHF
DNA: TGCGCCAGCAGCTCGGGTCCCTATAGCAATCAGCCCCAGCATTTT

length: 17
size: .
D: TRBD2
J: TRBJ2-1
V: TRBV19
CDR3: CASNLNRGGRAYNEQFF
DNA: TGTGCCAGCAATCTTAATCGAGGCGGGAGGGCTTACAATGAGCAGTTCTTC

length: 13
size: .
D: .
J: TRBJ2-1
V: TRBV7-9
CDR3: CASSLGGVPHQFF
DNA: TGTGCCAGCAGCTTAGGGGGCGTGCCCCACCAGTTCTTC

length: 17
size: .
D: TRBD1
J: TRBJ2-4
V: TRBV7-2
CDR3: CASSLAATGVGKNIQYF
DNA: TGTGCCAGCAGCTTAGCCGCTACAGGGGTGGGCAAAAACATTCAGTACTTC

length: 12
size: .
D: .
J: TRBJ2-3
V: TRBV5-4
CDR3: CASSPGGDTQYF
DNA: TGTGCCAGCAGCCCAGGTGGAGATACGCAGTATTTT

length: 14
size: once
D: TRBD1
J: TRBJ1-5
V: TRBV5-1
CDR3: CASSPQGASQPQHF
DNA: TGCGCCAGCAGTCCGCAGGGGGCCAGTCAGCCCCAGCATTTT

length: 14
size: .
D: .
J: TRBJ1-1
V: TRBV7-9
CDR3: CASSSTQMNTEAFF
DNA: TGTGCCAGCAGCTCAACCCAGATGAACACTGAAGCTTTCTTT

length: 15
size: .
D: .
J: TRBJ1-4
V: TRBV7-6
CDR3: CASSPRGGPNEKLFF
DNA: TGTGCCAGCAGCCCGAGGGGGGGGCCTAATGAAAAACTGTTTTTT

length: 17
size: .
D: .
J: TRBJ2-2
V: TRBV4-1
CDR3: CASSQVRGNPSTGELFF
DNA: TGCGCCAGCAGCCAAGTAAGGGGGAACCCCTCGACCGGGGAGCTGTTTTTT

length: 16
size: .
D: TRBD1
J: TRBJ2-3
V: TRBV7-9
CDR3: CSIGKGTGDSTDTQYF
DNA: TGTTCCATTGGTAAAGGGACAGGGGACAGCACAGATACGCAGTATTTT

length: 15
size: .
D: .
J: TRBJ2-3
V: TRBV5-5
CDR3: CASSRALAHTDTQYF
DNA: TGTGCCAGCAGCCGGGCCCTAGCTCACACAGATACGCAGTATTTT

length: 12
size: .
D: .
J: TRBJ2-7
V: TRBV7-9
CDR3: CASSLQGYEQYF
DNA: TGTGCCAGCAGCCTACAGGGCTACGAGCAGTACTTC

length: 14
size: .
D: TRBD1
J: TRBJ1-2
V: TRBV6-1
CDR3: CASRAGGGDYGYTF
DNA: TGTGCCAGCAGGGCTGGAGGGGGCGACTATGGCTACACCTTC

length: 15
size: .
D: .
J: TRBJ2-3
V: TRBV6-5
CDR3: CASMGTGGRSDTQYF
DNA: TGTGCCAGCATGGGGACGGGGGGCCGTAGCGATACGCAGTATTTT

length: 15
size: .
D: TRBD1
J: TRBJ1-5
V: TRBV11-2
CDR3: CASSFSGTENQPQHF
DNA: TGTGCCAGCAGCTTCTCCGGGACAGAAAATCAGCCCCAGCATTTT

length: 13
size: few
D: .
J: TRBJ1-2
V: TRBV30
CDR3: CAWYEDRFYGYTF
DNA: TGTGCCTGGTACGAAGACAGATTCTATGGCTACACCTTC

length: 14
size: few
D: TRBD1
J: TRBJ1-5
V: TRBV6-1
CDR3: CASSEMGQNQPQHF
DNA: TGTGCCAGCAGTGAAATGGGACAGAATCAGCCCCAGCATTTT

length: 15
size: .
D: .
J: TRBJ1-6
V: TRBV30
CDR3: CAWSGGGNYNSPLHF
DNA: TGTGCCTGGAGTGGCGGGGGGAACTATAATTCACCCCTCCACTTT

length: 13
size: once
D: .
J: TRBJ2-7
V: TRBV6-5
CDR3: CASTRTDAYEQYF
DNA: TGTGCCAGCACCCGGACAGATGCCTACGAGCAGTACTTC

length: 13
size: few
D: TRBD2
J: TRBJ2-3
V: TRBV30
CDR3: CAWAGEVTDTQYF
DNA: TGTGCCTGGGCGGGGGAGGTCACAGATACGCAGTATTTT

length: 15
size: .
D: TRBD1
J: TRBJ1-1
V: TRBV5-1
CDR3: CASSLRTGQNTEAFF
DNA: TGCGCCAGCAGCTTGAGGACAGGGCAGAACACTGAAGCTTTCTTT

length: 14
size: .
D: .
J: TRBJ2-5
V: TRBV6-6
CDR3: CASSYSYRQETQYF
DNA: TGTGCCAGCAGTTACTCGTACAGACAAGAGACCCAGTACTTC

length: 15
size: few
D: .
J: TRBJ1-5
V: TRBV30
CDR3: CAWSSQGGGNQPQHF
DNA: TGTGCCTGGAGTTCCCAGGGAGGAGGCAATCAGCCCCAGCATTTT

length: 15
size: .
D: TRBD1
J: TRBJ1-6
V: TRBV27
CDR3: CASRPLGTGGQPLHF
DNA: TGTGCCAGCAGACCCCTAGGGACAGGGGGGCAACCCCTCCACTTT

length: 14
size: .
D: TRBD2
J: TRBJ2-1
V: TRBV7-6
CDR3: CASSLAKGLAVKFF
DNA: TGTGCCAGCAGCTTAGCGAAAGGACTAGCGGTTAAGTTCTTC

length: 14
size: .
D: .
J: TRBJ2-3
V: TRBV28
CDR3: CASSLNGGPGTQYF
DNA: TGTGCCAGCAGTTTAAACGGAGGCCCCGGTACGCAGTATTTT

length: 15
size: .
D: TRBD1
J: TRBJ1-4
V: TRBV9
CDR3: CASSAQGQVGEKLFF
DNA: TGTGCCAGCAGCGCCCAAGGACAGGTGGGTGAAAAACTGTTTTTT

length: 15
size: .
D: .
J: TRBJ2-2
V: TRBV7-2
CDR3: CASRSGSVNTGELFF
DNA: TGTGCGAGCAGGTCGGGATCGGTGAACACCGGGGAGCTGTTTTTT

length: 13
size: few
D: .
J: TRBJ1-5
V: TRBV18
CDR3: CASSPTGNQPQHF
DNA: TGTGCCAGCTCACCGACGGGTAATCAGCCCCAGCATTTT

length: 13
size: few
D: .
J: TRBJ1-1
V: TRBV11-1
CDR3: CASSLGQNTEAFF
DNA: TGTGCCAGCAGCTTAGGACAGAACACTGAAGCTTTCTTT

length: 16
size: .
D: TRBD1
J: TRBJ1-2
V: TRBV5-1
CDR3: CASSLDGQGKNYGYTF
DNA: TGCGCCAGCAGCTTGGACGGACAGGGAAAAAACTATGGCTACACCTTC

length: 17
size: .
D: TRBD2
J: TRBJ2-5
V: TRBV30
CDR3: CAWSVPSGSMYQETQYF
DNA: TGTGCCTGGAGTGTACCTAGCGGGAGTATGTATCAAGAGACCCAGTACTTC

length: 13
size: .
D: .
J: TRBJ1-5
V: TRBV19
CDR3: CASSLGAGEPQHF
DNA: TGTGCCAGTTCCCTGGGGGCGGGGGAGCCCCAGCATTTT

length: 17
size: .
D: TRBD2
J: TRBJ2-7
V: TRBV7-2
CDR3: CASSLSSGTQRTYEQYF
DNA: TGTGCCAGCAGCTTATCTAGCGGGACCCAGAGGACTTACGAGCAGTACTTC

length: 16
size: .
D: TRBD2
J: TRBJ2-1
V: TRBV5-1
CDR3: CASSLPSGSTYNEQFF
DNA: TGCGCCAGCAGCTTGCCTAGCGGGTCGACTTACAATGAGCAGTTCTTC

length: 14
size: .
D: TRBD2
J: TRBJ2-4
V: TRBV11-1
CDR3: CASRGGEGAGIQYF
DNA: TGTGCCAGCCGGGGGGGGGAAGGCGCGGGAATTCAGTACTTC

length: 14
size: few
D: TRBD2
J: TRBJ2-5
V: TRBV5-1
CDR3: CASRPVAGTETQYF
DNA: TGCGCCAGCAGACCGGTAGCGGGAACGGAGACCCAGTACTTC

length: 12
size: .
D: TRBD1
J: TRBJ1-4
V: TRBV30
CDR3: CAVDRVAEKLFF
DNA: TGTGCTGTGGACAGGGTGGCTGAAAAACTGTTTTTT

length: 14
size: .
D: .
J: TRBJ1-6
V: TRBV7-2
CDR3: CASSLDSYNSPLHF
DNA: TGTGCCAGCAGCTTGGACAGCTATAATTCACCCCTCCACTTT

length: 16
size: once
D: TRBD2
J: TRBJ2-1
V: TRBV2
CDR3: CASSSSGTSSSNEQFF
DNA: TGTGCCAGCAGTAGTTCCGGGACTAGCTCCTCCAATGAGCAGTTCTTC

length: 15
size: .
D: .
J: TRBJ1-5
V: TRBV5-3
CDR3: CARSLLPYSNQPQHF
DNA: TGTGCCAGAAGCTTACTACCTTATAGCAATCAGCCCCAGCATTTT

length: 15
size: .
D: TRBD2
J: TRBJ2-3
V: TRBV30
CDR3: CAWSVMGLGADTQYF
DNA: TGTGCCTGGAGTGTAATGGGACTAGGGGCAGATACGCAGTATTTT

length: 13
size: few
D: .
J: TRBJ2-7
V: TRBV5-4
CDR3: CASSRDGSYEQYF
DNA: TGTGCCAGCAGCCGGGATGGGTCCTACGAGCAGTACTTC

length: 13
size: once
D: TRBD1
J: TRBJ2-2
V: TRBV9
CDR3: CASGQENTGELFF
DNA: TGTGCCAGCGGACAGGAGAACACCGGGGAGCTGTTTTTT

length: 15
size: .
D: .
J: TRBJ1-2
V: TRBV7-2
CDR3: CASSLEVQRDYGYTF
DNA: TGTGCCAGCAGCTTAGAGGTGCAGAGGGACTATGGCTACACCTTC

length: 16
size: few
D: .
J: TRBJ2-3
V: TRBV9
CDR3: CASSSGTRGTADTQYF
DNA: TGTGCCAGCAGCTCCGGGACTAGGGGGACAGCAGATACGCAGTATTTT

length: 19
size: .
D: TRBD2
J: TRBJ2-7
V: TRBV4-3
CDR3: CASSQGILWREDPVYEQYF
DNA: TGCGCCAGCAGCCAAGGGATTTTGTGGCGGGAGGACCCGGTCTACGAGCAGTACTTC

length: 14
size: .
D: TRBD1
J: TRBJ1-6
V: TRBV6-1
CDR3: CASSPRGSSSPLHF
DNA: TGTGCCAGCAGCCCCAGGGGGTCTAGTTCACCCCTCCACTTT

length: 15
size: .
D: .
J: TRBJ1-6
V: TRBV15
CDR3: CATSRDRGIGSPLHF
DNA: TGTGCCACCAGCAGAGATCGAGGGATAGGGTCACCCCTCCACTTT

length: 15
size: .
D: TRBD2
J: TRBJ2-5
V: TRBV5-1
CDR3: CASSSLAGSRETQYF
DNA: TGCGCCAGCAGCTCCCTAGCGGGATCCAGGGAGACCCAGTACTTC

length: 15
size: .
D: .
J: TRBJ2-2
V: TRBV7-8
CDR3: CASSSGTRITGELFF
DNA: TGTGCCAGCAGCTCCGGGACACGGATCACCGGGGAGCTGTTTTTT

length: 15
size: .
D: .
J: TRBJ2-2
V: TRBV6-1
CDR3: CASSTGRVILGELFF
DNA: TGTGCCAGCAGTACAGGGAGGGTAATTTTGGGGGAGCTGTTTTTT

length: 14
size: once
D: .
J: TRBJ2-7
V: TRBV5-6
CDR3: CASSRGTATYEQYF
DNA: TGTGCCAGCAGCCGGGGGACAGCCACCTACGAGCAGTACTTC

length: 14
size: many
D: .
J: TRBJ1-5
V: TRBV5-4
CDR3: CASSSTGSNQPQHF
DNA: TGTGCCAGCAGCTCCACGGGGTCGAATCAGCCCCAGCATTTT

length: 14
size: .
D: .
J: TRBJ2-7
V: TRBV5-1
CDR3: CASSSSTVSYEQYF
DNA: TGCGCCAGCAGCTCCTCGACAGTCTCCTACGAGCAGTACTTC

length: 14
size: .
D: TRBD1
J: TRBJ2-7
V: TRBV7-2
CDR3: CASSTQQGRWEQYF
DNA: TGTGCCAGCAGCACACAACAGGGGCGATGGGAGCAGTACTTC

length: 19
size: once
D: TRBD2
J: TRBJ2-5
V: TRBV6-7
CDR3: CASSYGRGWTSGGAKTQYF
DNA: TGTGCCAGCAGTTACGGCCGCGGGTGGACTAGCGGGGGGGCTAAGACCCAGTACTTC

length: 15
size: .
D: TRBD1
J: TRBJ1-2
V: TRBV5-1
CDR3: CASSAGQGGNYGYTF
DNA: TGCGCCAGCAGCGCGGGACAGGGGGGTAACTATGGCTACACCTTC

length: 11
size: .
D: .
J: TRBJ2-3
V: TRBV2
CDR3: CASRRQRGQYF
DNA: TGTGCCAGCAGAAGACAGAGAGGGCAGTATTTT

length: 15
size: .
D: .
J: TRBJ1-1
V: TRBV6-6
CDR3: CASSRTDRRNTEAFF
DNA: TGTGCCAGCAGCCGCACGGACAGACGGAACACTGAAGCTTTCTTT